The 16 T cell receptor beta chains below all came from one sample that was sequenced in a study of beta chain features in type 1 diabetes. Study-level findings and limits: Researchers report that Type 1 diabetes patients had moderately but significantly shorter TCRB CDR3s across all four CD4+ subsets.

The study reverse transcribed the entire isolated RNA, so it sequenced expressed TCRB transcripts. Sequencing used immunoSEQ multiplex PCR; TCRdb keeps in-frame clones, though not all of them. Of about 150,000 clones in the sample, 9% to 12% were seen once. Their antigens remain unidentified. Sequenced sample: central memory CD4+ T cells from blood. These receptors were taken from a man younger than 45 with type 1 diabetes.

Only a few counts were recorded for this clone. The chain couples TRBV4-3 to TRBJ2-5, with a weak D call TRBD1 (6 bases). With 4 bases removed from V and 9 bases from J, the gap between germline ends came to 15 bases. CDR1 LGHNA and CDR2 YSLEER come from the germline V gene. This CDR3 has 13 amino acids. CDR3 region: CASSLRSGEAQYF. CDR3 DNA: TGCGCCAGCAGCCTTAGATCAGGGGAAGCCCAGTACTTC.

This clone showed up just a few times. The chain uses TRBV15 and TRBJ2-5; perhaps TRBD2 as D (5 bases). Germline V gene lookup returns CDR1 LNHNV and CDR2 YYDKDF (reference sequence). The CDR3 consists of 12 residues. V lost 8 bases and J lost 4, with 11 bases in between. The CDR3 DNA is TGTGCCACCGCGAGAGGGAGAGAGACCCAGTACTTC. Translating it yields CATARGRETQYF.

DNA of the CDR3: TGTGCCAGCAGCCCCCTGGGGCGGGAGGGGTATGAGCAGTTCTTC. Its protein product is CASSPLGREGYEQFF. The rearrangement links TRBV4-2 to TRBJ2-1, with 9 bases identical to TRBD2. Germline V CDR1 and CDR2: LGHNA, YNFKEQ. This CDR3 comprises 15 residues. V shed 4 bases, J shed 8 bases, and the junction held 9 bases outside the gene matches.

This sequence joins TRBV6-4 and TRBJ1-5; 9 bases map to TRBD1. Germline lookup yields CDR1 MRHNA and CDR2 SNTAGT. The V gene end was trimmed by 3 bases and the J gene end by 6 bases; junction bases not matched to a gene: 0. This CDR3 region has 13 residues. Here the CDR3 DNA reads TGTGCCAGCAGTGAACAGGGGGCTCAGCCCCAGCATTTT. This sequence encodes CASSEQGAQPQHF.

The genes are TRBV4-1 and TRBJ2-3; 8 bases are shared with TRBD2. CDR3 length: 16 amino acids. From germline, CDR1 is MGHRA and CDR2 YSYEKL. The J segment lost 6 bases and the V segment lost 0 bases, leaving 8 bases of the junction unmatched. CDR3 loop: CASSQERGGGRDTQYF. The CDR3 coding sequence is TGCGCCAGCAGCCAAGAGCGAGGCGGGGGGAGGGATACGCAGTATTTT.

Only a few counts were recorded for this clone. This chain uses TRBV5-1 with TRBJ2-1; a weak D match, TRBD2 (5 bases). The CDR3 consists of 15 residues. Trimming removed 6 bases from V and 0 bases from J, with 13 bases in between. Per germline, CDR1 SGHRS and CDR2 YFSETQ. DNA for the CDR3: TGCGCCAGCACCCGAGGGAGCAGCTCCTACAATGAGCAGTTCTTC. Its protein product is CASTRGSSSYNEQFF.

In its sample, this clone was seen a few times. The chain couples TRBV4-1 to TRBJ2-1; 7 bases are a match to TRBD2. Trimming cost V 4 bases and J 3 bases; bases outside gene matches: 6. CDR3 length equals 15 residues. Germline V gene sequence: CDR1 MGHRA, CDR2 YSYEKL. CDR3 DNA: TGCGCCAGCAGCCGGGGTGCGGGAGTCTACAATGAGCAGTTCTTC. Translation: CASSRGAGVYNEQFF.

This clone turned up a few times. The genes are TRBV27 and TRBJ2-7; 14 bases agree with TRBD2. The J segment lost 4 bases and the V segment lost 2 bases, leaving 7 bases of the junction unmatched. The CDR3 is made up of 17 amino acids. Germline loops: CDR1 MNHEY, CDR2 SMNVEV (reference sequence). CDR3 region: CASSLGGLAGEGYEQYF. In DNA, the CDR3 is TGTGCCAGCAGTTTAGGGGGACTAGCGGGAGAGGGTTACGAGCAGTACTTC.

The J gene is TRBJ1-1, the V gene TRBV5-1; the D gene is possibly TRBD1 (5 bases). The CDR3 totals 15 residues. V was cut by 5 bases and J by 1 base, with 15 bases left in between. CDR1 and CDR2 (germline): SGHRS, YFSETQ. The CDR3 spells CASRKAGLSNTEAFF. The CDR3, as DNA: TGCGCCAGCAGAAAGGCGGGACTCTCGAACACTGAAGCTTTCTTT.

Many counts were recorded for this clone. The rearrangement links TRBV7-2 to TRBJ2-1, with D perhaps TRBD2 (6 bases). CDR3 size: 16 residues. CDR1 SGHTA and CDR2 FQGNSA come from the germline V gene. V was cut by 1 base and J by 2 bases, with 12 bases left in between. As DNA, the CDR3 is TGTGCCAGCAGCTTAGTTTTAGCGGCGACCTACAATGAGCAGTTCTTC. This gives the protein CASSLVLAATYNEQFF.

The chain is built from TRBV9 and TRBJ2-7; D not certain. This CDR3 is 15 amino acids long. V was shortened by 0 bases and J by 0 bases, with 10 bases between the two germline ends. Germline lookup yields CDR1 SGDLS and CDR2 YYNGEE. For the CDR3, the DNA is TGTGCCAGCAGCGTAGCTGAGAATCCCTCCTACGAGCAGTACTTC. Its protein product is CASSVAENPSYEQYF.

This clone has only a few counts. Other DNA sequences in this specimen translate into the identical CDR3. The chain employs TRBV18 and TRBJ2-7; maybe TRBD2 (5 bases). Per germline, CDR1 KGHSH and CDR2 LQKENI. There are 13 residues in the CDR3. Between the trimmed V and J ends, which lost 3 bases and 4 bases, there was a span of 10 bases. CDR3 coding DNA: TGTGCCAGCTCACCGGCCCGGGATTACGAGCAGTACTTC. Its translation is CASSPARDYEQYF. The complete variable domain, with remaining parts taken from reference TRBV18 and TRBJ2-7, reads NAGVMQNPRHLVRRRGQEARLRCSPMKGHSHVYWYRQLPEEGLKFMVYLQKENIIDESGMPKERFSAEFPKEGPSILRIQQVVRGDSAAYFCASSPARDYEQYFGPGTRLTVT.

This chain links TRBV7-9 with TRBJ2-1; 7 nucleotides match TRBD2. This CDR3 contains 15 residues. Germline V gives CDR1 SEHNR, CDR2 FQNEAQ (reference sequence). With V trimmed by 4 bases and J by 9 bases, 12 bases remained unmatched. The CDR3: CASSSLRFGGGEQFF. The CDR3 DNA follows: TGTGCCAGCAGCTCCCTCCGTTTTGGGGGGGGTGAGCAGTTCTTC. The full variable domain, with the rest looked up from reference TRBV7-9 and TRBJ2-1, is DTGVSQNPRHKITKRGQNVTFRCDPISEHNRLYWYRQTLGQGPEFLTYFQNEAQLEKSRLLSDRFSAERPKGSFSTLEIQRTEQGDSAMYLCASSSLRFGGGEQFFGPGTRLTVL.

CDR3 region: CASSLQGLAGGNEQFF. In DNA, the CDR3 is TGCGCCAGCAGCTTACAGGGACTAGCGGGAGGCAATGAGCAGTTCTTC. V gene TRBV5-1 combines with J gene TRBJ2-1; 15 bases match TRBD2. Trimming removed 2 bases from V and 6 bases from J; junction bases left unmatched: 3. The CDR3 loop spans 16 amino acids. Germline CDR1 reads SGHRS; CDR2 reads YFSETQ.

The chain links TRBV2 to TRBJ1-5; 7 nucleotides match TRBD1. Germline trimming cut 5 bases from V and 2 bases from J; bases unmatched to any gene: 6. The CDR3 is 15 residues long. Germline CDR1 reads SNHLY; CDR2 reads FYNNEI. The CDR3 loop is CASSSDRVGNQPQHF. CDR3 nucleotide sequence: TGTGCCAGCAGTAGCGACAGGGTGGGCAATCAGCCCCAGCATTTT.

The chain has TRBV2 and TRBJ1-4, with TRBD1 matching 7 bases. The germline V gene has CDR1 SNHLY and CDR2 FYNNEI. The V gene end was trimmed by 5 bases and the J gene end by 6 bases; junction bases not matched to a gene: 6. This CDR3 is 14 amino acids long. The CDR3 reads CASSFDREDEKLFF. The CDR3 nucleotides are TGTGCCAGCAGTTTCGACAGGGAGGATGAAAAACTGTTTTTT.